A selection of T cell receptor beta chains follows, all from one sample in a study of identical twins. MiXCR, run by TCRdb on the 5' RACE reads, gives a single entry per CDR3 protein. The table lists 700,000 or so distinct CDR3 sequences, approximately 22% of them singletons. This same sample was also part of a study on T cells expressing NK-cell markers.

Sequenced material: PBMCs. These receptors came from a woman younger than 30 in good health. CDR3s include the opening cysteine and the closing phenylalanine or tryptophan. Each record gives: D gene, clone size, V gene, J gene, CDR3 DNA, CDR3 protein. The D gene is left open where the match is weak. Clone size is not always given. Where it is, it says once, few, many or a class for expanded clones.

d_gene: .
abundance: .
v_gene: TRBV5-5
j_gene: TRBJ2-5
CDR3nt: TGTGCCAGCAGCGGACCATTCCAAGAGACCCAGTACTTC
CDR3aa: CASSGPFQETQYF

d_gene: TRBD2
abundance: few
v_gene: TRBV13
j_gene: TRBJ2-1
CDR3nt: TGTGCCAGCAGCATGGGTGGGACTAGCGTCAGTTATGAGCAGTTCTTC
CDR3aa: CASSMGGTSVSYEQFF

d_gene: TRBD1
abundance: few
v_gene: TRBV27
j_gene: TRBJ2-1
CDR3nt: TGTGCCAGCAGTTTAAGGGACAGGAATGAGCAGTTCTTC
CDR3aa: CASSLRDRNEQFF

d_gene: TRBD1
abundance: few
v_gene: TRBV12-3/TRBV12-4
j_gene: TRBJ2-1
CDR3nt: TGTGCCATCGCCTTCCGGACAGGGTACAATGAGCAGTTCTTC
CDR3aa: CAIAFRTGYNEQFF

d_gene: .
abundance: few
v_gene: TRBV20-1
j_gene: TRBJ2-7
CDR3nt: TGCAGTGCCCACGGACGGGCCCACTACGAGCAGTACTTC
CDR3aa: CSAHGRAHYEQYF

d_gene: .
abundance: .
v_gene: TRBV11-2
j_gene: TRBJ2-4
CDR3nt: TGTGCCAGCAGATCCATTCCCTTGGCCAAAAACATTCAGTACTTC
CDR3aa: CASRSIPLAKNIQYF

d_gene: .
abundance: few
v_gene: TRBV29-1
j_gene: TRBJ1-3
CDR3nt: TGCAGCGTTGACGAGGCGATCTCTGGAAACACCATATATTTT
CDR3aa: CSVDEAISGNTIYF

d_gene: TRBD1
abundance: few
v_gene: TRBV6-1
j_gene: TRBJ1-2
CDR3nt: TGTGCCAGCAGTCTTGGACAGGGGGGAGGTGGCTACACCTTC
CDR3aa: CASSLGQGGGGYTF

d_gene: TRBD2
abundance: .
v_gene: TRBV7-6
j_gene: TRBJ2-3
CDR3nt: TGTGCCAGCAGCTTATTAGGCCAGCGGGGGGCCACAGATACGCAGTATTTT
CDR3aa: CASSLLGQRGATDTQYF

d_gene: .
abundance: few
v_gene: TRBV20-1
j_gene: TRBJ1-5
CDR3nt: TGCAGTGCTAGAGATCAATACGGAATCCAGCCCCAGCATTTT
CDR3aa: CSARDQYGIQPQHF

d_gene: .
abundance: few
v_gene: TRBV6-5
j_gene: TRBJ2-7
CDR3nt: TGTGCCAGCAGTTACGGGGGACAAGGATCACGCGGGCAGTACTTC
CDR3aa: CASSYGGQGSRGQYF

d_gene: TRBD2
abundance: .
v_gene: TRBV5-4
j_gene: TRBJ2-5
CDR3nt: TGTGCCAGCAGCTTGGCCCCTAGCGGGGGGACCCAAGAGACCCAGTACTTC
CDR3aa: CASSLAPSGGTQETQYF

d_gene: .
abundance: .
v_gene: TRBV20-1
j_gene: TRBJ2-7
CDR3nt: TGCAGTGCTCCCCTCAGGGCCTCCTACGAGCAGTACTTC
CDR3aa: CSAPLRASYEQYF

d_gene: .
abundance: few
v_gene: TRBV5-1
j_gene: TRBJ1-2
CDR3nt: TGCGCCAGCAGCTCCGGACGTGGAGGCTACACCTTC
CDR3aa: CASSSGRGGYTF

d_gene: .
abundance: few
v_gene: TRBV2
j_gene: TRBJ2-5
CDR3nt: TGTGCCATGGACGGACAGACCCAAGAGACCCAGTACTTC
CDR3aa: CAMDGQTQETQYF

d_gene: .
abundance: .
v_gene: TRBV4-1
j_gene: TRBJ2-2
CDR3nt: TGCGCCAGTCAGCCAGGCACCGGGGAGCTGTTTTTT
CDR3aa: CASQPGTGELFF

d_gene: .
abundance: few
v_gene: TRBV7-9
j_gene: TRBJ1-1
CDR3nt: TGTGCCAGTGGTGTAGAGGCTTTCTTT
CDR3aa: CASGVEAFF

d_gene: TRBD1
abundance: few
v_gene: TRBV6-1
j_gene: TRBJ1-2
CDR3nt: TGTGCCAGCAGGACCGGGACAGCTAGCGGCTACACCTTC
CDR3aa: CASRTGTASGYTF

d_gene: .
abundance: .
v_gene: TRBV5-1
j_gene: TRBJ2-7
CDR3nt: TGCGCCAGCAGCCCGAATACGGGGGATTCCTACGAGCAGTACTTC
CDR3aa: CASSPNTGDSYEQYF

d_gene: .
abundance: .
v_gene: TRBV20-1
j_gene: TRBJ2-7
CDR3nt: TGCAGTGCTAGTCCCTTCCAGGAGCAGTACTTC
CDR3aa: CSASPFQEQYF

d_gene: TRBD1
abundance: many
v_gene: TRBV12-3/TRBV12-4
j_gene: TRBJ1-6
CDR3nt: TGTGCCAGCACCCGGACAGGGGGCCATAATTCACCCCTCCACTTT
CDR3aa: CASTRTGGHNSPLHF

d_gene: .
abundance: few
v_gene: TRBV20-1
j_gene: TRBJ1-4
CDR3nt: TGCAGTGGAAGGGGTTTTGGTAATGAAAAACTGTTTTTT
CDR3aa: CSGRGFGNEKLFF

d_gene: TRBD1
abundance: once
v_gene: TRBV20-1
j_gene: TRBJ2-7
CDR3nt: TGCAGTGGGGTGATCACCGGGACAGGGATATACGAGCAGTACTTC
CDR3aa: CSGVITGTGIYEQYF

d_gene: TRBD1
abundance: few
v_gene: TRBV29-1
j_gene: TRBJ2-1
CDR3nt: TGCAGCGTTGAAGATTTGGACAGGGTGATCTTC
CDR3aa: CSVEDLDRVIF

d_gene: TRBD2
abundance: many
v_gene: TRBV20-1
j_gene: TRBJ2-7
CDR3nt: TGCAGTCCCCGGACTAGCGGGAAGGAGGGGCAGTACTTC
CDR3aa: CSPRTSGKEGQYF

d_gene: .
abundance: .
v_gene: TRBV20-1
j_gene: TRBJ2-7
CDR3nt: TGCAGTGCTAGAGATAGTGTCACTGGGAACTCCTACGAGCAGTACTTC
CDR3aa: CSARDSVTGNSYEQYF

d_gene: .
abundance: few
v_gene: TRBV27
j_gene: TRBJ2-5
CDR3nt: TGTGCCAGCAGTTTCTCTCGGCAGGGCGGCCAAGAGACCCAGTACTTC
CDR3aa: CASSFSRQGGQETQYF

d_gene: .
abundance: many
v_gene: TRBV7-9
j_gene: TRBJ1-2
CDR3nt: TGTGCCAGCAGCTTAGGGCACGTCTATGGCTACACCTTC
CDR3aa: CASSLGHVYGYTF

d_gene: .
abundance: .
v_gene: TRBV20-1
j_gene: TRBJ2-3
CDR3nt: TGCAGTGCTAGGGGGGGCGAGGGCGGATGGAAGGATACGCAGTATTTT
CDR3aa: CSARGGEGGWKDTQYF

d_gene: .
abundance: few
v_gene: TRBV6-1
j_gene: TRBJ2-7
CDR3nt: TGTGCCAGCAGCCGGGATGGAGGTAGCTACGAGCAGTACTTC
CDR3aa: CASSRDGGSYEQYF

d_gene: TRBD2
abundance: few
v_gene: TRBV11-1
j_gene: TRBJ2-1
CDR3nt: TGTGCCAGCAGCGGGAAACTAGCGGGAGTTCCAGGGTACAATGAGCAGTTCTTC
CDR3aa: CASSGKLAGVPGYNEQFF

d_gene: .
abundance: .
v_gene: TRBV3-1
j_gene: TRBJ1-2
CDR3nt: TGTGCCAGCAGGGAGGCTACGGTGGACTATGGCTACACCTTC
CDR3aa: CASREATVDYGYTF

d_gene: .
abundance: few
v_gene: TRBV7-2
j_gene: TRBJ2-3
CDR3nt: TGTGCCAGCAGCATAGGGACCAACCGTTACACAGATACGCAGTATTTT
CDR3aa: CASSIGTNRYTDTQYF

d_gene: .
abundance: many
v_gene: TRBV4-3
j_gene: TRBJ2-1
CDR3nt: TGCGCCAGCAGCCAACAGCTCCGGTCTGAGCAGTTCTTC
CDR3aa: CASSQQLRSEQFF

d_gene: TRBD2
abundance: few
v_gene: TRBV6-5
j_gene: TRBJ2-1
CDR3nt: TGTGCCAGCAGTTACCCCCTAGCGGGGGGCTACAATGAGCAGTTCTTC
CDR3aa: CASSYPLAGGYNEQFF

d_gene: .
abundance: .
v_gene: TRBV7-9
j_gene: TRBJ2-1
CDR3nt: TGTGCCAGCAGCCAAAATGAGCAGTTCTTC
CDR3aa: CASSQNEQFF

d_gene: .
abundance: .
v_gene: TRBV7-8
j_gene: TRBJ1-2
CDR3nt: TGTGCCAGCAGCTTGAACTGGGCTCGGTATGGCTACACCTTC
CDR3aa: CASSLNWARYGYTF

d_gene: .
abundance: few
v_gene: TRBV20-1
j_gene: TRBJ2-7
CDR3nt: TGCAGTGCATCCCGTGAATCAAGTTACGAGCAGTACTTC
CDR3aa: CSASRESSYEQYF

d_gene: TRBD1
abundance: .
v_gene: TRBV7-9
j_gene: TRBJ2-5
CDR3nt: TGTGCCAGCAGCCTTAGACAGGGTAGCCAAGAGACCCAGTACTTC
CDR3aa: CASSLRQGSQETQYF

d_gene: .
abundance: many
v_gene: TRBV5-1
j_gene: TRBJ1-1
CDR3nt: TGCGCCAGCAGCTACTCATGGGACTTCAAGGGGAACACTGAAGCTTTCTTT
CDR3aa: CASSYSWDFKGNTEAFF

d_gene: .
abundance: .
v_gene: TRBV7-2
j_gene: TRBJ2-7
CDR3nt: TGTGCCAGCAGCTCCCAGGGTGGGGCTTACTACGAGCAGTACTTC
CDR3aa: CASSSQGGAYYEQYF

d_gene: .
abundance: .
v_gene: TRBV10-3
j_gene: TRBJ2-2
CDR3nt: TGTGCCATCAGTACGGAGCCAGCGAACACCGGGGAGCTGTTTTTT
CDR3aa: CAISTEPANTGELFF

d_gene: .
abundance: .
v_gene: TRBV9
j_gene: TRBJ1-6
CDR3nt: TGTGCCAGCAGCGAGGGGAATTCACCCCTCCACTTT
CDR3aa: CASSEGNSPLHF

d_gene: TRBD1
abundance: .
v_gene: TRBV6-6
j_gene: TRBJ1-1
CDR3nt: TGTGCCAGCAGTCGCGAACGACAGGGTGAAGCTTTCTTT
CDR3aa: CASSRERQGEAFF

d_gene: TRBD1
abundance: few
v_gene: TRBV6-1
j_gene: TRBJ2-2
CDR3nt: TGTGCCAGCAGCCCGACAGGGGAGATTGGGCCAAGTTTCGCCGGGGAGCTGTTTTTT
CDR3aa: CASSPTGEIGPSFAGELFF

d_gene: TRBD1
abundance: few
v_gene: TRBV5-1
j_gene: TRBJ1-1
CDR3nt: TGCGCCAGCAGCGAGCCAGGACAGGGGAACACTGAAGCTTTCTTT
CDR3aa: CASSEPGQGNTEAFF